This T cell receptor beta chain was recorded in a study of T cell responses to AZD1222 COVID-19 vaccine. The assay was immunoSEQ multiplex PCR, and TCRdb's table has in-frame clones only and misses some. This sample yields about 130,000 clones, of which 88% are seen a single time; 7.6% belongs to the top ten. Germline V gene sequence: CDR1 MDHEN, CDR2 SYDVKM. This CDR3 has 10 residues. V lost 4 bases and J 8 bases, leaving 5 bases between the germline ends. As regards this clone: Antigen: not known.

Broader study findings: Baseline serology detected seropositivity in only a handful of AZD1222 recipients. Females outnumbered males among donors, who were mostly white British; clonal diversity was possibly underestimated.

V gene TRBV28 combines with J gene TRBJ1-2; unclear D gene. The source was peripheral blood, collected on day 0 of AZD1222 vaccination. This sequence originates from an adult in good health. The DNA of the CDR3 is TGTGCCAGCAGTTCGGGGGGCTACACCTTC. This gives the protein CASSSGGYTF.